This T cell receptor beta chain was sequenced during a study of technical replicates of blood from a handful of donors. Repertoires were generated with immunoSEQ multiplex PCR, while TCRdb's copy carries only in-frame clones and drops some. The data show tens of thousands of clones, about 97% seen once. V shed 9 bases, J shed 4 bases, and the junction held 10 bases outside the gene matches. Per germline, CDR1 SGHNT and CDR2 YYREEE (reference sequence). This CDR3 comprises 14 residues. The sequence was obtained from a human donor in good health. What was sequenced was T cells isolated from PBMCs. This sequence joins TRBV5-4 and TRBJ2-7, with 10 bases matching TRBD2. The CDR3 sequence is CATSGAGGMYEQYF. The CDR3 region has the DNA TGTGCCACCTCAGGAGCGGGAGGGATGTACGAGCAGTACTTC.